Listed here are 29 T cell receptor beta chains from one sample, sequenced in a study of CD8 T cells in Susac syndrome. It was with random hexamers that about 0.45 to 1 ug RNA was reverse transcribed. TCRdb itself ran the immunoSEQ multiplex PCR reads through MiXCR, one entry per CDR3 protein. The data show more than 150,000 distinct CDR3 sequences, with roughly 94% seen just once and around 0.16% held by the top ten. The specimen sequenced was CD8+ T cells from PBMCs. The receptor set was obtained from a human donor with Susac syndrome.

The CDR3 region is CSVKSPMSSYEQYF. In DNA form, the CDR3 reads TGCAGCGTTAAAAGTCCAATGAGCTCCTACGAGCAGTACTTC. The V gene is TRBV29-1, the J gene TRBJ2-7, with no clear D. V gave up 5 bases and J gave up 0 bases, with 14 bases separating them. Germline V CDR1 and CDR2: SQVTM, ANQGSEA. The CDR3 contains 14 residues.

The genes are TRBV12-5 and TRBJ1-5, with D possibly being TRBD1 (6 bases). CDR3 length equals 13 residues. Germline CDR1 and CDR2: LGHNT and FRNRAP. V was trimmed by 4 bases and J by 10 bases, leaving 14 bases between them. Here the CDR3 DNA reads TGTGCTAGTGGTTCCAATACAGGGCATCCCCAGCATTTT. This gives the protein CASGSNTGHPQHF.

The chain couples TRBV12-3 or TRBV12-4 to TRBJ2-1; D possibly corresponds to TRBD1 (6 bases). The CDR3 has 15 amino acids. Trimming stripped 7 bases from V and 0 bases from J, with 13 bases between. CDR3 residues: CASIQGGRSYNEQFF. CDR3 DNA: TGTGCCAGCATCCAAGGGGGTCGCTCCTACAATGAGCAGTTCTTC.

The CDR3, as DNA: TGTGCCAGCACTCGAGCAGGGAGGTACGAGCAGTACTTC. This sequence encodes CASTRAGRYEQYF. The chain employs TRBV5-6 and TRBJ2-7, with a possible D match to TRBD2 (6 bases). The germline V gene has CDR1 SGHDT and CDR2 YYEEEE. V was cut by 6 bases and J by 4 bases, with 14 bases left in between. The CDR3 consists of 13 residues.

The chain couples TRBV7-9 to TRBJ2-7, with 7 bases matching TRBD2. Trimming removed 1 base from V and 6 bases from J; junction bases left unmatched: 6. Germline CDR1 reads SEHNR; CDR2 reads FQNEAQ (reference sequence). The length of the CDR3 is 14 residues. The CDR3 DNA follows: TGTGCCAGCAGCTTAGAAAGCGGGATCCGCGAGCAGTACTTC. It codes for CASSLESGIREQYF.

The J gene is TRBJ1-1, the V gene TRBV28, with D perhaps matching TRBD1 (5 bases). Germline V gene lookup returns CDR1 MDHEN and CDR2 SYDVKM. The CDR3 has 15 amino acids. With 4 bases removed from V and 5 bases from J, the gap between germline ends came to 17 bases. The CDR3 bases are TGTGCCAGCAGTTCCCCCGTAGGGGCCGATACTGAAGCTTTCTTT. The encoded protein is CASSSPVGADTEAFF.

This clonotype was counted a single time. The CDR3 protein is CASSGWRGLNEQFF. For the CDR3, the DNA is TGTGCCAGCAGCGGGTGGCGGGGGCTCAATGAGCAGTTCTTC. This chain uses TRBV7-2 with TRBJ2-1; D possibly corresponds to TRBD2 (7 bases). The CDR3 is 14 residues long. Trimming pared 5 bases from V and 6 bases from J, leaving 14 bases between. CDR1 and CDR2 from the germline V gene are SGHTA and FQGNSA.

The rearrangement links TRBV2 to TRBJ1-3; unclear D gene. Trimming stripped 8 bases from V and 4 bases from J, with 9 bases between. The CDR3 has 12 amino acids. The germline CDR1 and CDR2 sequences are SNHLY and FYNNEI. The CDR3 is CASFSGGNTIYF. The CDR3 DNA reads TGTGCCAGCTTTTCGGGCGGAAACACCATATATTTT.

This sequence joins TRBV7-9 and TRBJ2-7, with a weak D call TRBD1 (5 bases). V lost 6 bases, J lost 2 bases, and 14 bases lay in between. The CDR3 runs to 14 residues. Germline-derived CDR1 and CDR2 are SEHNR and FQNEAQ (reference sequence). The CDR3 region is CASSPFSQAYEQYF. The CDR3 nucleotides read TGTGCCAGCAGTCCTTTTTCACAGGCCTACGAGCAGTACTTC.

This clonotype was seen just once. V usage is TRBV6-5 and J usage is TRBJ2-1; a possible D gene is TRBD2 (5 bases). The CDR3 runs to 11 residues. The V gene lost 5 bases and the J gene lost 10 bases, with 9 bases spanning the gap. Germline V gene sequence: CDR1 MNHEY, CDR2 SVGAGI. This CDR3 is CASSPGVEQFF. The CDR3 DNA follows: TGTGCCAGCAGTCCCGGGGTAGAGCAGTTCTTC.

The CDR3 DNA reads TGTGCCAGCAGTGAATTTGGGAGCAATCAGCCCCAGCATTTT. Translating gives CASSEFGSNQPQHF. This chain connects TRBV6-1 to TRBJ1-5; D gene uncertain. Trimming shortened V by 2 bases and J by 1 base, and 6 bases separated the two germline ends. Germline CDR1 and CDR2: MNHNS and SASEGT. This CDR3 contains 14 residues.

This chain uses TRBV10-3 with TRBJ2-7; 12 bases are shared with TRBD1. This CDR3 is 13 amino acids long. CDR1 and CDR2 (germline): ENHRY, SYGVKD. Trimming cost V 8 bases and J 4 bases; bases outside gene matches: 3. The CDR3 sequence: CAIGGQGAYEQYF. The CDR3 nucleotides are TGTGCCATCGGGGGACAGGGGGCTTACGAGCAGTACTTC.

This clonotype was counted only a few times. This chain joins TRBV7-8 and TRBJ1-2; maybe TRBD1 (5 bases). This CDR3 is built from 15 residues. CDR1 SGHVS and CDR2 FQNEAQ come from the germline V gene. The V and J ends lost 1 base and 5 bases respectively, with 14 bases between them. CDR3: CASSLGRGVDYGYTF. CDR3 bases: TGTGCCAGCAGCTTAGGCCGGGGGGTCGATTATGGCTACACCTTC.

This rearrangement joins TRBV15 to TRBJ2-7; TRBD2 aligns across 10 bases. The V and J ends lost 8 bases and 5 bases, in that order; junction bases with no gene match: 12. Germline CDR1 is LNHNV and CDR2 is YYDKDF (reference sequence). This CDR3 has 15 amino acids. The CDR3 is CATGGGTSEPHEQYF. The CDR3 bases are TGTGCCACCGGGGGAGGGACTAGCGAGCCTCACGAGCAGTACTTC.

The rearrangement uses TRBV4-1 and TRBJ2-1; TRBD2 aligns across 7 bases. Germline CDR1 reads MGHRA; CDR2 reads YSYEKL. V lost 5 bases, J lost 0 bases, and 7 bases stayed unmatched. The CDR3 is made up of 16 amino acids. The CDR3: CASSVERGRSYNEQFF. In nucleotides, the CDR3 is TGCGCCAGCAGCGTAGAGCGGGGACGCTCCTACAATGAGCAGTTCTTC.

To note about this clonotype: An end of the junction does not agree with germline; a read error may underlie this. The CDR3 spells CASSFSPAGAHF. Here the CDR3 DNA reads TGTGCCAGCAGTTTTTCCCCGGCAGGGGCGCACTTC. V is TRBV12-3 or TRBV12-4 and J is TRBJ2-7; tentatively, D is TRBD1 (6 bases). The CDR3 is 12 residues long.

The chain carries TRBV5-6 and TRBJ1-1, with a possible D match to TRBD1 (5 bases). CDR1 and CDR2 (germline): SGHDT, YYEEEE. The CDR3 length is 14 residues. V gave up 1 base and J gave up 1 base, with 8 bases separating them. CDR3 loop: CASSLPGWNTEAFF. The CDR3 DNA is TGTGCCAGCAGCTTGCCAGGGTGGAACACTGAAGCTTTCTTT. Full variable domain (remainder filled in from reference TRBV5-6 and TRBJ1-1): DAGVTQSPTHLIKTRGQQVTLRCSPKSGHDTVSWYQQALGQGPQFIFQYYEEEERQRGNFPDRFSGHQFPNYSSELNVNALLLGDSALYLCASSLPGWNTEAFFGQGTRLTVV.

This sequence joins TRBV5-1 and TRBJ2-6; D gene ambiguous. V lost 0 bases to trimming and J lost 0 bases, with 10 bases between them. This CDR3 is 17 amino acids long. The germline V gene has CDR1 SGHRS and CDR2 YFSETQ. The CDR3 coding sequence is TGCGCCAGCAGCTTGGACGCCGGATACTCTGGGGCCAACGTCCTGACTTTC. It codes for CASSLDAGYSGANVLTF. The full variable domain, with the rest looked up from reference TRBV5-1 and TRBJ2-6, is KAGVTQTPRYLIKTRGQQVTLSCSPISGHRSVSWYQQTPGQGLQFLFEYFSETQRNKGNFPGRFSGRQFSNSRSEMNVSTLELGDSALYLCASSLDAGYSGANVLTFGAGSRLTVL.

This clonotype was counted between two and nine times. The rearrangement links TRBV3-1 to TRBJ2-2; D gene uncertain. The germline CDR1 and CDR2 sequences are LGHDT and YNNKEL (reference sequence). The ends were cut back, 1 base at V and 2 bases at J, with 2 bases in the middle. The CDR3 is 13 residues long. The CDR3 reads CASSQVNTGELFF. CDR3 DNA sequence: TGTGCCAGCAGCCAAGTCAACACCGGGGAGCTGTTTTTT.

The chain couples TRBV11-2 to TRBJ1-6; a possible D gene is TRBD1 (5 bases). CDR1 and CDR2 from the germline V gene are SGHAT and FQNNGV. V shed 5 bases and J shed 10 bases, with 18 bases lying between them. The CDR3 is made up of 15 amino acids. CDR3 nucleotides: TGTGCCAGCAGCCCCTTGGGGGAGGGGATATCACCCCTCCACTTT. Protein: CASSPLGEGISPLHF.

V is TRBV20-1 and J is TRBJ1-2; 7 bases match TRBD1. The CDR3 has 14 amino acids. Germline V gives CDR1 DFQATT, CDR2 SNEGSKA (reference sequence). The V segment lost 6 bases and the J segment 2 bases; nucleotides outside the gene matches: 9. CDR3 region: CSATAHRGNYGYTF. The CDR3 bases are TGCAGTGCCACCGCCCACAGGGGCAACTATGGCTACACCTTC.

This clonotype was recorded only once. The rearrangement joins TRBV7-3 to TRBJ2-1; no clear D gene. Trimming pared 2 bases from V and 9 bases from J, leaving 17 bases between. This CDR3 is 15 amino acids long. Germline V lookup: CDR1 SGHTA, CDR2 FQGTGA. CDR3 residues: CASSLGAGLSGEQFF. The CDR3 nucleotides are TGTGCCAGCAGCTTAGGAGCTGGTCTCTCTGGTGAGCAGTTCTTC.

J is TRBJ2-1 and V is TRBV20-1, with D unclear. The CDR3 length is 12 residues. Germline V gene lookup returns CDR1 DFQATT and CDR2 SNEGSKA (reference sequence). V gave up 6 bases and J gave up 6 bases, with 12 bases separating them. The DNA of the CDR3 is TGCAGTGCAGGGATTTATCTCAATGAGCAGTTCTTC. This gives the protein CSAGIYLNEQFF.

This clonotype was recorded a few times. The chain recombines TRBV27 with TRBJ2-7; D is uncertain. V lost 3 bases and J 2 bases, leaving 8 bases between the germline ends. CDR3 length: 13 amino acids. Germline lookup yields CDR1 MNHEY and CDR2 SMNVEV (reference sequence). The CDR3 loop is CASSFGTTYEQYF. In DNA, the CDR3 is TGTGCCAGCAGTTTTGGTACTACCTACGAGCAGTACTTC.

This chain links TRBV6-2 or TRBV6-3 with TRBJ1-5; D uncertain. Germline V lookup: CDR1 MNHEY, CDR2 SVGEGT. V gave up 8 bases and J gave up 1 base, with 15 bases separating them. The CDR3 is 15 residues long. The CDR3 DNA is TGTGCCAGCCAAAGAGGGTTGGGAAGCAATCAGCCCCAGCATTTT. Protein sequence: CASQRGLGSNQPQHF.

V and J are TRBV7-9 and TRBJ2-1, with TRBD2 identical over 16 bases. The CDR3 runs to 18 residues. V gave up 7 bases and J gave up 10 bases; unmatched junction bases: 16. CDR1 is SEHNR, CDR2 FQNEAQ, per germline (reference sequence). The DNA of the CDR3 is TGTGCCAGCACTTCGGGACTAGCGGGGGGGCGAGGCTTCGGGGAGCAGTTCTTC. It specifies CASTSGLAGGRGFGEQFF.

The chain uses TRBV3-1 and TRBJ2-5; D gene unclear. CDR3 length equals 16 residues. The germline CDR1 and CDR2 sequences are LGHDT and YNNKEL (reference sequence). The ends were cut back, 3 bases at V and 0 bases at J, with 14 bases in the middle. CDR3 in amino acids: CASSQSTSLYQETQYF. CDR3 nucleotides: TGTGCCAGCAGCCAGAGTACTTCACTGTACCAAGAGACCCAGTACTTC.

This rearrangement joins TRBV12-3 or TRBV12-4 to TRBJ1-2; a possible D gene is TRBD1 (5 bases). Trimming took off 3 bases at V and 5 bases at J, with 13 bases between the two ends. The CDR3 covers 14 residues. The CDR3 region is CASSLDSRGYGYTF. The CDR3 bases are TGTGCCAGCAGTTTGGACTCCCGGGGGTATGGCTACACCTTC.

The chain carries TRBV11-2 and TRBJ2-7; TRBD1 aligns across 7 bases. CDR3 size: 15 residues. The ends lost 4 bases at V and 3 bases at J; junction bases unmatched: 9. The germline CDR1 and CDR2 sequences are SGHAT and FQNNGV. The CDR3 loop reads CASSSARTGYYEQYF. DNA of the CDR3: TGTGCCAGCAGCTCAGCCAGGACAGGCTACTACGAGCAGTACTTC.